These 25 T cell receptor beta chains share one sample of origin, sequenced in a study of cytomegalovirus exposure and HLA in healthy donors. The PCR had 60 Vbeta and 13 Jbeta primers. Clones were sequenced by immunoSEQ multiplex PCR, and TCRdb holds only the in-frame ones, with some missing. The table lists about 130,000 clones, 60% to 75% of them singletons. The sample was PBMCs. These receptors originate from a woman aged 45-65 years in good health and CMV-seropositive.

This clone has at least ten counts. The V gene is TRBV7-9, the J gene TRBJ1-3; no clear D gene. V lost 4 bases to trimming and J lost 0 bases, with 4 bases between them. Germline CDR1 SEHNR, CDR2 FQNEAQ (reference sequence). The CDR3 spans 13 residues. This CDR3 reads CASSSNSGNTIYF. The CDR3 DNA is TGTGCCAGCAGCTCCAACTCTGGAAACACCATATATTTT.

The chain is built from TRBV29-1 and TRBJ1-1, with 9 bases lining up with TRBD1. This CDR3 is 13 amino acids long. Germline CDR1 SQVTM, CDR2 ANQGSEA. The ends lost 6 bases at V and 3 bases at J; junction bases unmatched: 5. CDR3 in DNA: TGCAGCGTACAGGGGGCTTGGGACACTGAAGCTTTCTTT. Protein product: CSVQGAWDTEAFF.

This clone was counted once. The rearrangement joins TRBV5-1 to TRBJ1-6; 7 bases match TRBD1. The CDR3 runs 13 residues. CDR1 SGHRS and CDR2 YFSETQ come from the germline V gene. V lost 8 bases, J lost 8 bases, and 7 bases stayed unmatched. This CDR3 is CASGQVVDSPLHF. The CDR3 nucleotides are TGCGCCAGTGGACAGGTTGTTGATTCACCCCTCCACTTT.

The chain carries TRBV11-2 and TRBJ1-2, with 7 positions matching TRBD1. From germline, CDR1 is SGHAT and CDR2 FQNNGV. After removal of 5 bases from V and 3 bases from J, the junction contained 3 bases not matched to a gene. This CDR3 spans 13 amino acids. The CDR3: CASSPGQHYGYTF. In nucleotides, the CDR3 is TGTGCCAGCAGCCCGGGACAGCACTATGGCTACACCTTC.

The chain combines TRBV7-8 with TRBJ2-3, with a possible D match to TRBD2 (6 bases). Germline V CDR1 and CDR2: SGHVS, FQNEAQ. Trimming left V 2 bases short and J 3 bases short, with 12 bases between. The CDR3 runs 15 residues. In DNA, the CDR3 is TGTGCCAGCAGCTTAAGTGACAGCGGGACAGATACGCAGTATTTT. Its translation is CASSLSDSGTDTQYF. Full variable domain (remainder filled in from reference TRBV7-8 and TRBJ2-3): GAGVSQSPRYKVAKRGQDVALRCDPISGHVSLFWYQQALGQGPEFLTYFQNEAQLDKSGLPSDRFFAERPEGSVSTLKIQRTQQEDSAVYLCASSLSDSGTDTQYFGPGTRLTVL.

The chain uses TRBV15 and TRBJ1-4, with D possibly TRBD1 on 6 matching bases. V was pared by 0 bases and J by 11 bases, with 7 bases between. Germline CDR1 is LNHNV and CDR2 is YYDKDF (reference sequence). There are 12 residues in the CDR3. Here the CDR3 DNA reads TGTGCCACCAGCAGAGATAGGGGGAAACTGTTTTTT. Translating it yields CATSRDRGKLFF.

This clone was seen only a few times. V gene TRBV6-6 combines with J gene TRBJ1-2; the match to TRBD1 covers 9 bases. The V gene end was trimmed by 2 bases and the J gene end by 2 bases; junction bases not matched to a gene: 0. In germline, CDR1 is MNHNY, CDR2 SVGAGI (reference sequence). This CDR3 has 14 amino acids. CDR3: CASSYGTGNYGYTF. The CDR3 DNA follows: TGTGCCAGCAGTTACGGGACAGGGAACTATGGCTACACCTTC.

This sequence joins TRBV10-1 and TRBJ2-1; TRBD2 is a possible D gene (6 bases). Germline-derived CDR1 and CDR2 are WNHNN and SYGVQD (reference sequence). The CDR3 is made up of 13 amino acids. Trimming removed 9 bases from V and 4 bases from J, with 13 bases in between. Here the CDR3 DNA reads TGCGCCAGTTTAGAGCGGGCTTACAATGAGCAGTTCTTC. Translation: CASLERAYNEQFF.

This sequence joins TRBV7-9 and TRBJ1-1, with TRBD1 identical over 7 bases. V dropped 4 bases and J dropped 5; count of bases not matched to a gene: 4. Germline V gene sequence: CDR1 SEHNR, CDR2 FQNEAQ (reference sequence). The CDR3 sequence is 13 residues long. Written as DNA, the CDR3 is TGTGCCAGCAGCTCGACAGGGTGGACTGAAGCTTTCTTT. This codes for CASSSTGWTEAFF.

The sample holds a few counts of this clone. The chain has TRBV20-1 and TRBJ2-1; D is undetermined. This CDR3 contains 11 residues. Germline-derived CDR1 and CDR2 are DFQATT and SNEGSKA (reference sequence). V was pared by 6 bases and J by 9 bases, with 12 bases between. The CDR3 loop is CSASPAAEQFF. The CDR3 nucleotides read TGCAGTGCAAGTCCTGCGGCTGAGCAGTTCTTC.

Turning to this clone: This sample includes further DNA sequences coding for the same CDR3. The genes are TRBV28 and TRBJ2-7; possibly TRBD1 for D (6 bases). Germline assignment: CDR1 MDHEN and CDR2 SYDVKM. Trimming removed 0 bases from V and 4 bases from J, with 16 bases in between. This CDR3 is 16 amino acids long. DNA for the CDR3: TGTGCCAGCAGTTTATGGGGCACAGGGAGTAGTTACGAGCAGTACTTC. Protein: CASSLWGTGSSYEQYF.

To note about this clone: The same CDR3 also results from other DNA sequences found in this sample. The V and J genes are TRBV4-1 and TRBJ2-5; D unclear. In germline, CDR1 is MGHRA, CDR2 YSYEKL. The V end lost 3 bases, the J end lost 5 bases, and 7 bases lay between the germline ends. The CDR3 consists of 12 residues. CDR3 sequence (DNA): TGCGCCAGCAGCCAGACAAAGGAGACCCAGTACTTC. Its protein product is CASSQTKETQYF.

This clone appeared a single time. The chain has TRBV30 and TRBJ1-3; 7 bases match TRBD1. Unmatched junction bases numbered 3, after V lost 2 bases and J lost 2 bases. CDR3 size: 14 residues. Germline values: CDR1 GTSNPN, CDR2 SVGIG (reference sequence). CDR3 sequence reads: CAWSSQGAGNTIYF. Here the CDR3 DNA reads TGTGCCTGGAGTTCTCAGGGGGCTGGAAACACCATATATTTT.

The CDR3 protein is CASSYRTGFYGYTF. The CDR3 coding sequence is TGTGCCAGCAGTTACCGGACAGGCTTCTATGGCTACACCTTC. The chain joins TRBV6-5 to TRBJ1-2; 7 nucleotides match TRBD1. Per the germline V gene, CDR1 is MNHEY and CDR2 is SVGAGI. Unmatched junction bases numbered 4, after V lost 2 bases and J lost 4 bases. This CDR3 region has 14 residues.

For this clone: The same CDR3 is also encoded by other DNA sequences in this sample. The CDR3 DNA reads as TGTGCCAGTCTAGACAGGCTCTCCTACGAGCAGTACTTC. Encoded protein: CASLDRLSYEQYF. The V and J genes are TRBV6-5 and TRBJ2-7; TRBD1 is a possible D gene (6 bases). Trimming took 9 bases from V and 0 from J, leaving 12 bases between them. Germline loops: CDR1 MNHEY, CDR2 SVGAGI. The CDR3 contains 13 residues.

The V and J genes are TRBV6-5 and TRBJ2-1; possibly TRBD2 for D (6 bases). The CDR3 runs 16 residues. V lost 0 bases and J lost 6, with 15 bases in between. The germline V gene has CDR1 MNHEY and CDR2 SVGAGI. CDR3 DNA sequence: TGTGCCAGCAGTTACTCGGGACTCGACAGCCCCAATGAGCAGTTCTTC. Its translation: CASSYSGLDSPNEQFF.

The genes are TRBV6-5 and TRBJ1-2; D is unresolved. Trimming removed 4 bases from V and 4 bases from J, with 19 bases in between. CDR3 length: 16 amino acids. In germline, CDR1 is MNHEY, CDR2 SVGAGI. CDR3 nucleotides: TGTGCCAGCAGTTCCGCGGACTCGCTGCTCTTCTATGGCTACACCTTC. This gives the protein CASSSADSLLFYGYTF.

The rearrangement links TRBV9 to TRBJ2-1; 10 bases fit TRBD1. The CDR3 runs 16 residues. V was pared by 0 bases and J by 3 bases, with 3 bases of the junction left unmatched. Germline CDR1 SGDLS, CDR2 YYNGEE. The CDR3 DNA follows: TGTGCCAGCAGCGTAGCAGGGACAGGGGACTACAATGAGCAGTTCTTC. Translation gives CASSVAGTGDYNEQFF.

This clone was counted between two and nine times. The chain joins TRBV19 to TRBJ2-1; D might be TRBD1 (5 bases). Germline loops: CDR1 LNHDA, CDR2 SQIVND (reference sequence). The CDR3 contains 13 residues. CDR3 sequence (DNA): TGTGCTTCAGGGTCGAGCTCCTACAATGAGCAGTTCTTC. Translation gives CASGSSSYNEQFF.

The chain is built from TRBV5-6 and TRBJ1-1; 10 positions match TRBD1. Germline V CDR1 and CDR2: SGHDT, YYEEEE. The J segment lost 10 bases and the V segment lost 4 bases, leaving 10 bases of the junction unmatched. The CDR3 loop spans 14 amino acids. The chain's CDR3 is CASSEGQGVRGAFF. The CDR3 bases are TGTGCCAGCAGCGAAGGACAGGGGGTGCGTGGAGCTTTCTTT.

The V and J genes are TRBV10-3 and TRBJ1-5; 12 positions agree with TRBD1. Trimming cost V 6 bases and J 6 bases; bases outside gene matches: 9. This CDR3 contains 16 residues. Germline lookup yields CDR1 ENHRY and CDR2 SYGVKD. This chain's CDR3 is CAISRGGQGASQPQHF. The CDR3 DNA sequence: TGTGCCATCAGCAGGGGGGGACAGGGGGCGAGTCAGCCCCAGCATTTT.

The chain is built from TRBV5-4 and TRBJ1-2, with D possibly matching TRBD1 (6 bases). This CDR3 spans 16 amino acids. Trimming took off 0 bases at V and 3 bases at J, with 15 bases between the two ends. Germline CDR1 SGHNT, CDR2 YYREEE (reference sequence). The chain's CDR3 is CASSLAGGATDYGYTF. The CDR3 region has the DNA TGTGCCAGCAGCTTGGCCGGGGGGGCCACGGACTATGGCTACACCTTC.

About this clone itself: The sample contains more than one DNA sequence encoding this CDR3. This chain uses TRBV19 with TRBJ1-5; 8 positions agree with TRBD1. The germline CDR1 and CDR2 sequences are LNHDA and SQIVND (reference sequence). This CDR3 has 14 amino acids. V lost 6 bases to trimming and J lost 7 bases; unmatched junction nucleotides: 8. The CDR3 sequence is CASSRTGGLQPQHF. The CDR3 nucleotides are TGTGCCAGTAGCAGAACAGGGGGGTTGCAGCCCCAGCATTTT.

The V and J genes are TRBV7-6 and TRBJ2-7, with TRBD2 identical over 10 bases. Germline V CDR1 and CDR2: SGHVS, FNYEAQ. V dropped 4 bases and J dropped 7; count of bases not matched to a gene: 7. There are 14 residues in the CDR3. For the CDR3, the DNA is TGTGCCAGCAGCTATGAAGCGGGGGGGCAAGAGCAGTACTTC. It is translated as CASSYEAGGQEQYF.

This clone was counted between two and nine times. The CDR3 loop reads CASSHRDRTEAFF. In DNA, the CDR3 is TGTGCCAGCAGCCACAGGGATCGCACTGAAGCTTTCTTT. The chain carries TRBV6-6 and TRBJ1-1; D possibly corresponds to TRBD1 (6 bases). In germline, CDR1 is MNHNY, CDR2 SVGAGI (reference sequence). The CDR3 length is 13 residues. Trimming stripped 6 bases from V and 4 bases from J, with 12 bases between.